Shown below are 5 T cell receptor beta chains from a single sample sequenced in a study of T cell responses to AZD1222 COVID-19 vaccine. Assay: immunoSEQ multiplex PCR; the TCRdb copy retains only in-frame clones and omits some. The table has about 89,000 clones, roughly 84% seen once. The material sequenced was peripheral blood, taken 28 days after the second AZD1222 dose. Every receptor here comes from an adult who received the AZD1222 COVID-19 vaccine.

This clone occurred a few times. V and J are TRBV29-1 and TRBJ2-2; 7 bases are shared with TRBD1. V lost 7 bases to trimming and J lost 2 bases; unmatched junction nucleotides: 4. There are 13 residues in the CDR3. Germline CDR1 is SQVTM and CDR2 is ANQGSEA. Here the CDR3 reads CSGGTANTGELFF. CDR3 coding DNA: TGCAGCGGGGGGACAGCTAACACCGGGGAGCTGTTTTTT.

The chain combines TRBV7-3 with TRBJ2-1, with D possibly matching TRBD2 (5 bases). V dropped 6 bases and J dropped 10 bases, with 16 bases sitting between them. Germline assignment: CDR1 SGHTA and CDR2 FQGTGA. The CDR3 sequence is 13 residues long. The CDR3 nucleotides read TGTGCCAGCAGAGCTGGCGGGCCGGGAGAGCAGTTCTTC. This translates into CASRAGGPGEQFF.

The rearrangement uses TRBV3-1 (or the pseudogene TRBV3-2) and TRBJ2-7; D may match TRBD1 or TRBD2 (5 bases each). V lost 0 bases and J lost 4, with 10 bases in between. The CDR3 totals 14 residues. From germline, CDR1 is LGHDT and CDR2 YNNKEL (reference sequence). The CDR3 loop reads CASSQDGGIYEQYF. CDR3 nucleotide sequence: TGTGCCAGCAGCCAAGATGGGGGAATTTACGAGCAGTACTTC.

This clone was seen a single time. J is TRBJ1-4 and V is TRBV28, with 8 bases matching TRBD1. CDR1 MDHEN and CDR2 SYDVKM come from the germline V gene. The V and J ends lost 6 bases and 4 bases, in that order; junction bases with no gene match: 4. The CDR3 contains 14 residues. CDR3 nucleotides: TGTGCCAGCAGCCCGGACAGGGTTAATGAAAAACTGTTTTTT. This translates into CASSPDRVNEKLFF.

This chain connects TRBV9 to TRBJ2-1, with D maybe TRBD2 (7 bases). Germline V gene sequence: CDR1 SGDLS, CDR2 YYNGEE. V was pared by 3 bases and J by 7 bases, with 23 bases between. This CDR3 comprises 17 residues. The CDR3 protein is CASSAPPPRGRWNEQFF. CDR3 DNA sequence: TGTGCCAGCAGCGCGCCCCCCCCGCGGGGGCGCTGGAATGAGCAGTTCTTC.